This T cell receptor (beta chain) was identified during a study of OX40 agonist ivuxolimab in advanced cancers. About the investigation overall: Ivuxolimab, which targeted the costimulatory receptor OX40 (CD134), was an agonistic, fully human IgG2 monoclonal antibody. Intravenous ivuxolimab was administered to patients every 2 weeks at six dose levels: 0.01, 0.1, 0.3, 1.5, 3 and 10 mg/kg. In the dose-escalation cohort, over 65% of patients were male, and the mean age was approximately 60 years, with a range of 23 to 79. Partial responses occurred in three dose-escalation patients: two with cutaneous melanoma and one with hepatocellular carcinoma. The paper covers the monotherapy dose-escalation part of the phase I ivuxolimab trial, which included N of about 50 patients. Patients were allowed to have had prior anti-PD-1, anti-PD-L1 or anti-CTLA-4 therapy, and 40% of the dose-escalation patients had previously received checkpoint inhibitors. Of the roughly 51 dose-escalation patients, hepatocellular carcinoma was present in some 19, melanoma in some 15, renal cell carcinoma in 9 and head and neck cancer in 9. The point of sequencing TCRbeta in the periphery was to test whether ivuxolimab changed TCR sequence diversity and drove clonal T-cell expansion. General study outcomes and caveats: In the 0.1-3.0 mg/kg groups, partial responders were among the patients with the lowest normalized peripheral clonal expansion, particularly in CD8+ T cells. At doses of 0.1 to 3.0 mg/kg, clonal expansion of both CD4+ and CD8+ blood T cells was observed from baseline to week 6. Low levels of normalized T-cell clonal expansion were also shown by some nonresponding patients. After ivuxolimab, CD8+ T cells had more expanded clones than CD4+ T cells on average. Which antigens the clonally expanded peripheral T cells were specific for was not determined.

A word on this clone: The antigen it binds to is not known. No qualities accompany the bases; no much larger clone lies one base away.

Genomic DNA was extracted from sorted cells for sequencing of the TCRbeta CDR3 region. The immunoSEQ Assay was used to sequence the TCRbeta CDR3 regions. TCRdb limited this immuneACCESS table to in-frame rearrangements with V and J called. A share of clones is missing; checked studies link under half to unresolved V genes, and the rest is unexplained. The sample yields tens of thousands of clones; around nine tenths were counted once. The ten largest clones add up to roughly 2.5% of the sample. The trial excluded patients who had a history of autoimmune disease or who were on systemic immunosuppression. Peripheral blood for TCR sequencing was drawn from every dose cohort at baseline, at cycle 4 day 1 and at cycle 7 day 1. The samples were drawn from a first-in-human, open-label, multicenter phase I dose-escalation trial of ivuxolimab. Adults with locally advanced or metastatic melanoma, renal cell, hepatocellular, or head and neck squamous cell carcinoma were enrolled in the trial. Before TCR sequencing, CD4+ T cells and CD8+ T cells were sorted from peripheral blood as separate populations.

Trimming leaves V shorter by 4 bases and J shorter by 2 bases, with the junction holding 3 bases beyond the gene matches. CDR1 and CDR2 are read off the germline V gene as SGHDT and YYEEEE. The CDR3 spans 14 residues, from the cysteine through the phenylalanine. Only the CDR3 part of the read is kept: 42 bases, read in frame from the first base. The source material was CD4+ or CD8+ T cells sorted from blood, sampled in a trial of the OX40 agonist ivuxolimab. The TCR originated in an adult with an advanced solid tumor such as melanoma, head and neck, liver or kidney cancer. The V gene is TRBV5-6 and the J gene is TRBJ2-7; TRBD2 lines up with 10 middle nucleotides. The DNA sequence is TGTGCCAGCAGCGTCCTAGCGGGAGCCTACGAGCAGTACTTC. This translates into CASSVLAGAYEQYF.